The T cell receptor beta chain described here comes from a study of technical replicates of blood from several donors. Germline assignment: CDR1 MNHEY and CDR2 SMNVEV (reference sequence). V was cut by 5 bases and J by 7 bases, with 11 bases left in between. This CDR3 spans 12 amino acids. Method: immunoSEQ multiplex PCR; TCRdb's copy keeps in-frame clones and lacks some. Of fewer than 100,000 clones listed, about 94% are singletons. The rearrangement links TRBV27 to TRBJ1-2; D possibly corresponds to TRBD1 (6 bases). This sequence originates from a human donor in good health. The sequenced material came from T cells isolated from PBMCs. The CDR3 DNA follows: TGTGCCAGCAGTACGACAGGTGGTGGCTACACCTTC. This sequence encodes CASSTTGGGYTF.